This T cell receptor beta chain was captured in a study of identical twins. CDR1 and CDR2 (germline): LGHDT, YNNKEL (reference sequence). J lost 8 bases, V lost 5 bases, and 16 bases had no gene match. This CDR3 comprises 16 residues. Study-wide results and caveats: Excess twin sharing in beta out-of-frame sequences was weaker. Out-of-frame alpha sequences shared between twins exhibited an excess of low generation probability. Analyses of zero insertions could be partly confounded by invariant MAIT and iNKT cells.

This clonotype was seen a handful of times. Its target is not known. TCRdb processed the 5' RACE reads anew with MiXCR; each CDR3 protein has one entry. The sample carries about 730,000 distinct CDR3 sequences, 21% recorded once. The same sample was also studied in work on T cells expressing NK-cell markers.

The specimen sequenced was PBMCs. This TCR came from a woman aged 18-29 years in good health. The rearrangement links TRBV3-1 to TRBJ1-2, with TRBD1 matching 8 bases. Here the CDR3 DNA reads TGTGCCAGCAGCTACCGGACAGGGCTTATACAAAGGGGCTACACCTTC. Its protein product is CASSYRTGLIQRGYTF.